This T cell receptor beta chain was observed in a study of T cell repertoires in cytomegalovirus infection. This clonotype showed up just a few times. Its target is unknown. Via MiXCR, TCRdb re-called the reads, giving one row per CDR3 protein. The sample carries tens of thousands of distinct CDR3 sequences, 20% to 30% recorded once. CDR3 length equals 18 residues. The V and J ends lost 1 base and 5 bases, in that order; junction bases with no gene match: 8. Sequenced material: CD8+ T cells from cultured PBMCs, taken from culture after CMV antigen stimulation. The chain employs TRBV12-3 or TRBV12-4 and TRBJ2-3, with 14 positions matching TRBD2. The clonotype originates from a human donor in good health (CMV status not recorded). Some clones in this sample may be carry-over from other donors' samples. The CDR3 bases are TGTGCCAGCAGTTTAGAGGGACTAGCGGGGGCCCGGGGAGATACGCAGTATTTT. Protein product: CASSLEGLAGARGDTQYF.